The entry below describes one T cell receptor (beta chain). Unique molecular identifiers were attached to individual cDNA molecules during library preparation. TCRdb processed the RACE reads anew with MiXCR; each CDR3 protein has one entry. This table has around 180,000 distinct CDR3 sequences, 25% to 30% appearing once. CDR3 length: 12 amino acids. CDR1 SQVTM and CDR2 ANQGSEA come from the germline V gene. V lost 2 bases, J lost 8 bases, and 3 bases stayed unmatched. The time point: pre-sensitization, week 0. Indicated treatment: therapeutic diphenylcyclopropenone sensitization with weekly scalp DPC. These data are taken from a study of human T cells and chemical hapten exposure.

This chain connects TRBV29-1 to TRBJ2-1; 7 nucleotides align to TRBD2. Here the sequenced sample was whole blood, taken in connection with sensitization to the hapten diphenylcyclopropenone (DPC). This TCR was recovered from a woman aged 25 to 39 with alopecia areata. Some clones in this sample may be carry-over from other donors' samples. CDR3 loop: CSVERSGDEQFF. The CDR3 DNA sequence: TGCAGCGTTGAACGGAGCGGGGATGAGCAGTTCTTC.